The following is a T cell receptor (beta chain) sequence with its context. Data came from immunoSEQ multiplex PCR; TCRdb stores just in-frame clones and leaves some out. Here the sample spans more than 60,000 clones, roughly 82% being singletons. CDR1 MDHEN and CDR2 SYDVKM come from the germline V gene. The ends lost 5 bases at V and 10 bases at J; junction bases unmatched: 8. The CDR3 runs to 14 residues. This specimen comes from a study of blood T cell repertoires in COVID-19. This clonotype originated in a woman older than 75 with acute or convalescent COVID-19. The chain joins TRBV28 to TRBJ1-5, with TRBD1 identical over 10 bases. Sequencing input: peripheral blood. The CDR3, as DNA: TGTGCCAGCAGTCGGGACAGGGGCCAAGGACCCCAGCATTTT. This encodes CASSRDRGQGPQHF.